This T cell receptor (beta chain) was observed in a study of T-cell reconstitution after alpha-beta-depleted transplantation in children. TCRbeta library preparation incorporated unique molecular identifiers. TCRdb itself ran the PCR reads through MiXCR, one entry per CDR3 protein. The sample contains just over 350,000 distinct CDR3 sequences, about 14% of which appear only once. The V end was cut by 0 bases, the J end by 6 bases, with 2 bases between. From germline, CDR1 is SGDLS and CDR2 YYNGEE. CDR3 length equals 11 residues. This clonotype was observed at least ten times. The sequence came from a human donor who donated a stem cell graft to a child with Fanconi anemia. The source was PBMCs, collected from the stem cell graft. This rearrangement joins TRBV9 to TRBJ2-3, with D unclear. The CDR3 sequence is CASSVGDTQYF. The CDR3 DNA is TGTGCCAGCAGCGTAGGGGATACGCAGTATTTT.